Below, 7 T cell receptor beta chains from the same sample are listed, as sequenced in a study of a mutant IDH1 vaccine in newly diagnosed glioma. Sequencing used immunoSEQ multiplex PCR; TCRdb keeps in-frame clones, though not all of them. This sample has roughly 120,000 clones, with about four fifths found just once. The time point here: week 11, during vaccination. In every dose of vaccine, 300 ug of mutant IDH1 20-mer peptide was given alongside topical imiquimod. No antigen has been identified for these receptors. The sample in question was PBMCs, obtained from a glioma patient whose treatment included an IDH1 peptide vaccine. All receptors come from a man in his forties or fifties with glioma.

Concerning this clone itself: This sample includes further DNA sequences coding for the same CDR3. The chain employs TRBV30 and TRBJ2-5, with 7 positions matching TRBD2. After removal of 0 bases from V and 5 bases from J, the junction contained 3 bases not matched to a gene. The germline V gene encodes CDR1 GTSNPN and CDR2 SVGIG (reference sequence). The CDR3 length is 13 residues. DNA of the CDR3: TGTGCCTGGAGTGTAGGGCGGGGGGAGACCCAGTACTTC. Its protein product is CAWSVGRGETQYF.

The chain employs TRBV9 and TRBJ2-2, with a tentative D call TRBD1 (5 bases). CDR1 and CDR2 from the germline V gene are SGDLS and YYNGEE. The germline V and J ends were trimmed by 0 bases and 6 bases, with 9 bases remaining between them. The CDR3 loop spans 14 amino acids. In DNA form, the CDR3 reads TGTGCCAGCAGCGTAGCCAGGGTTCCCGGGGAGCTGTTTTTT. As protein: CASSVARVPGELFF.

The chain uses TRBV18 and TRBJ2-7; 12 nucleotides match TRBD2. The CDR3 length is 16 residues. CDR1 KGHSH and CDR2 LQKENI come from the germline V gene. V shed 6 bases, J shed 3 bases, and the junction held 9 bases outside the gene matches. The CDR3 reads CASSPFGLAGLYEQYF. The CDR3 region has the DNA TGTGCCAGCTCCCCCTTTGGACTAGCGGGACTCTACGAGCAGTACTTC.

The chain links TRBV29-1 to TRBJ2-2; D call uncertain. V was pared by 3 bases and J by 5 bases, with 4 bases between. The CDR3 is 11 amino acids. Germline CDR1 and CDR2: SQVTM and ANQGSEA. CDR3 amino acids: CSVEVTGELFF. CDR3 in DNA: TGCAGCGTTGAGGTGACCGGGGAGCTGTTTTTT.

This chain connects TRBV13 to TRBJ2-1; 11 nucleotides line up with TRBD1. After removal of 4 bases from V and 8 bases from J, the junction contained 7 bases not matched to a gene. This CDR3 spans 15 amino acids. The V gene's germline CDR1 is PRHDT and CDR2 FYEKMQ (reference sequence). DNA of the CDR3: TGTGCCAGCAGCTCCCGGGACAGGGGGGCTCATGAGCAGTTCTTC. It codes for CASSSRDRGAHEQFF.

The chain carries TRBV5-5 and TRBJ2-7; D gene uncertain. This CDR3 is built from 14 residues. Germline V gene sequence: CDR1 SGHKS, CDR2 YYEKEE (reference sequence). The germline V and J ends were trimmed by 0 bases and 7 bases, with 14 bases remaining between them. The CDR3 loop is CASSLASRTSEQYF. The CDR3 DNA reads as TGTGCCAGCAGCTTGGCTTCCCGGACGAGTGAGCAGTACTTC. Full variable domain (outside the CDR3, taken from reference TRBV5-5 and TRBJ2-7): DAGVTQSPTHLIKTRGQQVTLRCSPISGHKSVSWYQQVLGQGPQFIFQYYEKEERGRGNFPDRFSARQFPNYSSELNVNALLLGDSALYLCASSLASRTSEQYFGPGTRLTVT.

V gene TRBV18 combines with J gene TRBJ1-4; 7 bases are a match to TRBD1. V was clipped by 2 bases and J by 7 bases; unmatched bases: 7. The CDR3 length is 15 residues. Germline V gene sequence: CDR1 KGHSH, CDR2 LQKENI. CDR3 residues: CASSPRTGGGEKLFF. For the CDR3, the DNA is TGTGCCAGCTCACCAAGGACAGGAGGGGGTGAAAAACTGTTTTTT.